The sequence of this TCR beta chain was determined in a study of human CD4 T cells and Enterobacteriaceae (TCRdb year 2020). The paper's findings and limits, for the study overall: Reactivity of ex vivo clonotypes was inferred only by matching nucleotide sequences to CFSE-low cultures from the same donors. Ex vivo, broadly cross-reactive clonotypes appeared more expanded than specific ones, with about 55% of the 19 and about three fifths of the roughly 35 in the top 5%.

Notes on this clone: Its antigen remains unidentified. It has no much larger one-base neighbor in the sample; base qualities were not kept.

Deep-level sequencing, with a detection sensitivity of one cell in 200,000, was applied to the ex vivo total memory CD4+ samples. The QIAamp DNA Micro Kit was used to extract genomic DNA from cell pellets, and spectrophotometry was used to check the DNA quantity and purity. Amplification of TCR Vbeta CDR3 regions was performed with the immunoSEQ multiplex PCR assay. The amplicons were sequenced on the Illumina HiSeq platform. The retrieved sequences were 87 nucleotides long and included the CDR3 region. The paper's data handling went like this. A unique productive TCR Vbeta nucleotide sequence was defined as a clonotype and was quantified by productive template frequency from ImmunoSEQ Analyzer V3.0. Expanded clonotypes were defined using a threshold set at the top 5th percentile of each repertoire ranked by frequency. Repertoire overlap was calculated as Chao-Jaccard using the R package fossil and displayed by nonmetric multidimensional scaling using the R package MASS. The table comes from immuneACCESS by way of TCRdb, which keeps in-frame sequences with V and J called. Part of the clones is missing from these tables; in studies checked, under half for an unresolved V gene and the rest for unknown reasons. The D gene and trimming were derived from the DNA, and the V and J assignments and clone size from that table. The sample table contains 25,000 to 30,000 clones; only one count was recorded for about 80% of them. Around 1.5% of the sample lies in the top ten.

Clipping removes 6 bases from V and 2 bases from J, with 3 as the unmatched junction base count. In the germline V gene, CDR1 corresponds to MDHEN and CDR2 to SYDVKM. The CDR3 contains 13 residues, cysteine and phenylalanine counted. The sequence is cut down to CDR3 DNA, 39 bases in frame from base 1. Memory CD4+ T cells, defined as all CD4+ cells other than CD45RA+CCR7+CD95- naive cells, were FACS-sorted on a FACSAria III to a purity of over 98%. Blood from healthy donors came from blood donation centers in Switzerland. Total CD4+ T cells and monocytes were enriched by positive selection with CD4 and CD14 magnetic microbeads. Before sorting, CD8+, CD14+, CD16+, CD56+, CD19+ and CD25-bright cells were excluded. To assess in vivo expansion of bacteria-reactive clonotypes, total memory CD4+ T cells from two blood donors were sequenced directly ex vivo. Ficoll-Paque Plus was used to isolate peripheral blood mononuclear cells from donor blood.

The sample consisted of memory CD4+ T cells from blood. The cell subset or site label, as the study defines it: total memory CD4 T cells sorted directly ex vivo, unstimulated. The sequence was collected from a human donor in good health. The receptor chain draws on TRBV28 and TRBJ2-7; 8 bases in the junction line up with TRBD1. The CDR3 protein: CASSGGQAYEQYF. The bases are TGTGCCAGCAGCGGGGGACAGGCCTACGAGCAGTACTTC.